A single sample is the source of the 18 T cell receptor beta chains below, sequenced in a study of glioma-infiltrating T cells (dated by TCRdb to the mid-2010s). TCRdb lists the instrument as Illumina MiSeq. The iRepertoire nested amplicon-rescue multiplex PCR (arm-PCR) platform was used to amplify TCR alpha and beta CDR3 regions from RNA. Using fastp trimming at Q25 and MiXCR clonotype assembly, TCRdb reanalyzed the public sequencing data and kept in-frame beta chains. Each entry merges the rows of one CDR3 protein and shows their most common DNA and genes. The sample yields approximately 120,000 distinct CDR3 sequences; 25% were counted once. The biggest ten clones account for 35% of the sample. Input material: glioma tissue, nonneoplastic brain tissue, or PBMCs (not recorded which). These receptors all stem from a human donor with low-grade glioma or glioblastoma, undergoing nonglioma brain surgery, or in good health (not recorded which).

This clonotype appeared many times. V is TRBV2 and J is TRBJ2-3; 10 bases align to TRBD1. Germline-derived CDR1 and CDR2 are SNHLY and FYNNEI. The V segment lost 4 bases and the J segment 2 bases; nucleotides outside the gene matches: 6. The CDR3 sequence is 16 residues long. CDR3 nucleotide sequence: TGTGCCAGCAGTGGTTCCGGGACAGGGGACACAGATACGCAGTATTTT. This codes for CASSGSGTGDTDTQYF.

V is TRBV19 and J is TRBJ2-1; 11 nucleotides match TRBD2. Germline V gives CDR1 LNHDA, CDR2 SQIVND (reference sequence). This CDR3 comprises 15 residues. The V and J ends lost 7 bases and 0 bases, in that order; junction bases with no gene match: 2. The CDR3 protein is CASTTSGSSYNEQFF. As DNA, the CDR3 is TGTGCCAGTACTACTAGCGGGAGCTCCTACAATGAGCAGTTCTTC.

Ten or more counts support this clonotype. V usage is TRBV19 and J usage is TRBJ1-5; 8 positions agree with TRBD1. Germline lookup yields CDR1 LNHDA and CDR2 SQIVND (reference sequence). Germline trimming cut 4 bases from V and 4 bases from J; bases unmatched to any gene: 3. This CDR3 comprises 14 residues. The DNA of the CDR3 is TGTGCCAGTAGTACAGGGGGCGGAAATCAGCCCCAGCATTTT. Its protein is CASSTGGGNQPQHF. Full variable domain (missing parts from reference TRBV19 and TRBJ1-5): DGGITQSPKYLFRKEGQNVTLSCEQNLNHDAMYWYRQDPGQGLRLIYYSQIVNDFQKGDIAEGYSVSREKKESFPLTVTSAQKNPTAFYLCASSTGGGNQPQHFGDGTRLSIL.

This clonotype was recorded at least ten times. The genes are TRBV7-9 and TRBJ2-3; D uncertain. This CDR3 spans 15 amino acids. In germline, CDR1 is SEHNR, CDR2 FQNEAQ (reference sequence). V shed 4 bases and J shed 1 base, with 12 bases lying between them. The CDR3: CASSSPPGGTDTQYF. Here the CDR3 DNA reads TGTGCCAGCAGCTCCCCTCCTGGGGGCACAGATACGCAGTATTTT.

This clonotype was seen repeatedly, ten times or more. The chain uses TRBV6-2 or TRBV6-3 and TRBJ2-1; D uncertain. This CDR3 comprises 11 residues. Germline CDR1 is MNHEY and CDR2 is SVGEGT. The V end was cut by 6 bases, the J end by 9 bases, with 9 bases between. In nucleotides, the CDR3 is TGTGCCAGCAGGGCTGGTAGTGAGCAGTTCTTC. The encoded protein is CASRAGSEQFF.

This clonotype was observed many times. The chain uses TRBV7-2 and TRBJ1-1; 7 nucleotides match TRBD1. Germline CDR1 SGHTA, CDR2 FQGNSA. Losses at the gene ends were 8 bases for V and 1 base for J; bases not matched to a gene: 7. CDR3 length: 14 residues. The CDR3 is CASGVQGRNTEAFF. The CDR3 DNA reads TGTGCCAGCGGAGTACAGGGGAGGAACACTGAAGCTTTCTTT.

V is TRBV5-1 and J is TRBJ2-5; 10 nucleotides agree with TRBD1. With V trimmed by 5 bases and J by 5 bases, 6 bases remained unmatched. Germline V lookup: CDR1 SGHRS, CDR2 YFSETQ. CDR3 length equals 14 residues. This chain's CDR3 is CASSRDRGLETQYF. CDR3 nucleotides: TGCGCCAGCAGTCGAGACAGGGGGCTGGAGACCCAGTACTTC.

This clonotype was recorded a few times. The rearrangement uses TRBV10-3 and TRBJ2-3, with D tentatively TRBD2 (5 bases). The CDR3 runs to 17 residues. Trimming stripped 0 bases from V and 2 bases from J, with 15 bases between. In germline, CDR1 is ENHRY, CDR2 SYGVKD. In DNA form, the CDR3 reads TGTGCCATCAGTGAGTCTGGACTCGAACGAACCACAGATACGCAGTATTTT. This gives the protein CAISESGLERTTDTQYF.

This clonotype was observed at least ten times. The chain is built from TRBV12-3 or TRBV12-4 and TRBJ1-2; 8 bases are a match to TRBD1. With 6 bases clipped from V and 0 bases from J, the junction kept 6 bases outside the gene matches. CDR3 length: 15 residues. CDR3 nucleotide sequence: TGTGCCAGCAGCCATGGGACAGGACCTAACTATGGCTACACCTTC. This sequence encodes CASSHGTGPNYGYTF.

V is TRBV14 and J is TRBJ2-2; 7 bases match TRBD1. Germline lookup yields CDR1 SGHDN and CDR2 FVKESK. Trimming cost V 5 bases and J 4 bases; bases outside gene matches: 7. This CDR3 contains 15 residues. CDR3 loop: CASSERYRGTGELFF. Here the CDR3 DNA reads TGTGCCAGCAGCGAGAGGTACAGGGGCACCGGGGAGCTGTTTTTT.

The rearrangement links TRBV25-1 to TRBJ2-5; a weak D match, TRBD1 (6 bases). The CDR3 spans 17 residues. Germline CDR1 MGHDK, CDR2 SYGVNS. CDR3 nucleotide sequence: TGTGTTAGCAGTGTTACTGGATGGACAGCTGGTGTAGAGACCCAGTACTTC. It translates to CVSSVTGWTAGVETQYF.

This clonotype occurred many times. This sequence joins TRBV29-1 and TRBJ2-3; D possibly uses TRBD1 or TRBD2 (5 bases each). V was pared by 8 bases and J by 2 bases, with 23 bases between. This CDR3 comprises 16 residues. CDR1 and CDR2 from the germline V gene are SQVTM and ANQGSEA. DNA for the CDR3: TGCAGCACCAATCCTGCCAGGGCGGGTATCACAGATACGCAGTATTTT. Translated: CSTNPARAGITDTQYF.

A word on this clonotype: This clone may be a read error of a much larger clone one base away. The chain uses TRBV4-3 and TRBJ2-1; 10 bases match TRBD2. Per germline, CDR1 LGHNA and CDR2 YSLEER. The CDR3 length is 20 residues. This CDR3 is CASRQDLATSGQSSYNEQFF. In DNA form, the CDR3 reads TGCGCCAGCAGACAAGATCTAGCGACTAGCGGGCAGAGCTCCTACAATGAGCAGTTCTTC.

This clonotype was recorded many times. This rearrangement joins TRBV12-3 or TRBV12-4 to TRBJ2-1; the match to TRBD1 covers 8 bases. V trimming: 7 bases; J trimming: 5 bases; junction bases outside the gene matches: 4. There are 13 residues in the CDR3. This CDR3 reads CASTLQGDNEQFF. The CDR3 DNA follows: TGTGCCAGCACCCTACAGGGGGACAATGAGCAGTTCTTC.

This clonotype showed up just once. A single base separates this from a much larger clone, so it may be a read error. The rearrangement links TRBV19 to TRBJ1-4; D gene uncertain. The CDR3 is made up of 15 amino acids. Germline V lookup: CDR1 LNHDA, CDR2 SQIVND (reference sequence). CDR3 residues: CASSMNGATNGKLFF. The CDR3 region has the DNA TGTGCCAGTAGTATGAACGGTGCAACTAATGGAAAACTGTTTTTT.

This clonotype was observed many times. The chain couples TRBV14 to TRBJ1-1; D is unresolved. The CDR3 extends over 15 amino acids. Germline V gene data show CDR1 as SGHDN and CDR2 as FVKESK. V lost 3 bases, J lost 0 bases, and 11 bases lay in between. The CDR3 DNA reads TGTGCCAGCAGCCAGTGGGCCTCACTGAACACTGAAGCTTTCTTT. Translating it yields CASSQWASLNTEAFF.

With regard to this clonotype: Relative to the germline gene, one junction end is altered; a read error may explain this. This CDR3 reads CASSDKRDRLTDTRYF. CDR3 in DNA: TGTGCCAGCAGTGATAAGCGGGACCGCCTCACAGATACGCGGTATTTT. The chain links TRBV6-4 to TRBJ2-3; 7 positions agree with TRBD2. In germline, CDR1 is MRHNA, CDR2 SNTAGT. The CDR3 length is 16 residues.

This clonotype was counted ten times or more. The chain uses TRBV19 and TRBJ2-7, with D possibly called TRBD1 or TRBD2 (5 bases each). The CDR3 is 14 amino acids. Germline V lookup: CDR1 LNHDA, CDR2 SQIVND (reference sequence). V dropped 1 base and J dropped 2 bases, with 9 bases sitting between them. DNA of the CDR3: TGTGCCAGTAGTATAGGAGGGGCTCCCTACGAGCAGTACTTC. Translating it yields CASSIGGAPYEQYF.